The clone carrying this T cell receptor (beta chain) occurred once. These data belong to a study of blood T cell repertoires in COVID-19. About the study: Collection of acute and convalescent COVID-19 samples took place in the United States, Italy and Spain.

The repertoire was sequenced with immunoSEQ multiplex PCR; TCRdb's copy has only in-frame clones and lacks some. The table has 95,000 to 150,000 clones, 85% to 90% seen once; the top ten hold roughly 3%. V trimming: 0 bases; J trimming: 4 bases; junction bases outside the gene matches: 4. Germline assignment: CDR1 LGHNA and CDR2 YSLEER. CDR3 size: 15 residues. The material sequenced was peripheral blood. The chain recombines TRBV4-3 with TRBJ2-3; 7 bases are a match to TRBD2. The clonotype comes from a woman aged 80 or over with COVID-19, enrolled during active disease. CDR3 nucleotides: TGCGCCAGCAGCCAAGACTGGACTAGTTCAGATACGCAGTATTTT. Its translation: CASSQDWTSSDTQYF.